A single T cell receptor beta chain is shown here with its context. The sample belongs to a study of OX40 agonist ivuxolimab in advanced cancers. The CDR3 length is 13 residues. Germline-derived CDR1 and CDR2 are SGHAT and FQNNGV. V was pared by 7 bases and J by 8 bases, with 14 bases between. The table came from immunoSEQ multiplex PCR; TCRdb's copy has only in-frame clones and leaves some out. The repertoire holds around 49,000 clones, with around four fifths as singletons. The chain recombines TRBV11-2 with TRBJ1-4; D is unclear. Sample: CD4+ or CD8+ T cells sorted from blood, taken in a trial of the OX40 agonist ivuxolimab. The receptor was isolated from an adult with an advanced solid tumor such as melanoma, head and neck, liver or kidney cancer. The CDR3 spells CASTPESGEKLFF. The CDR3 coding sequence is TGTGCCAGCACCCCCGAAAGCGGGGAAAAACTGTTTTTT.